The entry below describes one T cell receptor (beta chain). The table lists this clonotype with a few counts. Its recognized antigen is unknown. The sample holds no much larger clone one base away, and base qualities are not on file. Between the V and J ends, shortened by 3 bases and 2 bases respectively, the junction contains 7 bases. Including cysteine and phenylalanine, the CDR3 has 13 amino acids. The sequence is cut down to CDR3 DNA, 39 bases in frame from base 1. These data originate in a study of response to subunit inactivated influenza vaccine (dated by TCRdb to the late 2010s). In terms of the full investigation: To follow how T cells responded to a trivalent subunit inactivated influenza vaccine, the researchers relied on deep quantitative profiling of the T cell receptor repertoire. The paper's findings and limits, for the study overall: According to the authors, only a limited number of new T cells may be recruited by each seasonal influenza vaccination.

Library preparation employed RT-PCR. The data were produced on an Illumina HiSeq 2500. TCRdb reprocessing: public reads trimmed at Q25 with fastp, clones called with MiXCR, in-frame beta chains kept. Each entry is one CDR3 protein sequence, shown with its most common DNA and genes. The sample table lists around 600,000 distinct CDR3 sequences, approximately 10% of them with a count of one. The leading ten clones occupy approximately 10% of the sample. This sample was also put to use in a study of T cells expressing NK-cell markers. Looking at the second paper: The TCR beta cDNA libraries were made using 5'RACE template switching, a step that added both a universal primer site and unique molecular identifiers. Roughly 8 donors provided sorted CD3+CD56+NKG2C+, CD3+CD56+NKG2C- and CD3+CD56-NKG2C+ T-cell subsets, whose TCR beta-chain repertoires were profiled. Seven of the eight sequenced donors were HCMV-seropositive and one was HCMV-seronegative. In several experiments an anti-gammadeltaTCR antibody was added to restrict sorting to alphabetaTCR-expressing T cells. In several donors, the dominant CD3+CD56+NKG2C+ clonotypes were found to rank among the top 10 CD8+ clonotypes and to make up about 1.0-7.5% of CD8+ T cells. Those dominant clonotypes were again the most abundant among CD3+CD56-NKG2C+ cells in a handful of donors, at about 25-60.1%. It remained unclear whether the expanded NKG2C-expressing T cell clones were specific for HCMV antigens. Randomly selected healthy volunteers, three men and five women, were used as the eight sequenced donors. To determine HCMV serostatus, a commercial ELISA kit was used to detect HCMV-specific IgG in serum. Ficoll density gradient centrifugation was used to isolate peripheral blood mononuclear cells from blood. For about 6 donors, unsorted PBMC were also used to sequence bulk peripheral blood T-cell repertoires. Synthesis of cDNA was primed from the TCR beta constant segment and was followed by two consecutive PCR amplification steps. Illumina HiSeq 2000/2500, MiSeq or NextSeq was used to sequence libraries as 2 x 150 bp reads. MIGEC was used to demultiplex reads and group reads by UMI, and MiTCR was used to assemble and quantify clonotypes. To exclude erroneous sequences, any TCR cDNA sequence not supported by at least two reads was discarded. The tcR package was used for downstream repertoire analysis, and clonotypes were matched across fractions by CDR3 nucleotide sequence plus V segment. VDJmatch was used to annotate antigen specificity against VDJdb, with one amino acid substitution in CDR3 permitted.

This specimen was PBMCs from blood, taken on the day of vaccination. The chain is assembled from TRBV12-3 or TRBV12-4 and TRBJ2-5, with the D gene too uncertain to name. The TCR originated in a man in his fifties who received an inactivated influenza vaccine. Donor details come from another sample of the same person, matched by shared clones. The CDR3 protein is CASSFVRQETQYF. The DNA reads TGTGCCAGCAGTTTTGTCCGACAAGAGACCCAGTACTTC.